The 19 T cell receptor beta chains reported below all come from one sample, sequenced in a study of T cell responses to AZD1222 COVID-19 vaccine. The repertoire was sequenced with immunoSEQ multiplex PCR; TCRdb's copy has only in-frame clones and lacks some. The repertoire holds more than 85,000 clones, with roughly 87% as singletons. Sequencing used peripheral blood, obtained on day 0 of MenACWY control vaccination. The receptor set was obtained from an adult in good health.

This clone was picked up a small number of times. The genes are TRBV28 and TRBJ2-1, with TRBD2 matching 8 bases. The CDR3 sequence is 15 residues long. Germline lookup yields CDR1 MDHEN and CDR2 SYDVKM. Trimming at V came to 5 bases and at J to 6 bases, leaving 9 bases not matched to a gene. CDR3 in amino acids: CASSPGVAGPNEQFF. The DNA of the CDR3 is TGTGCCAGCAGTCCCGGGGTAGCGGGACCCAATGAGCAGTTCTTC.

The chain links TRBV7-9 to TRBJ1-4, with a possible D match to TRBD1 (5 bases). The germline CDR1 and CDR2 sequences are SEHNR and FQNEAQ (reference sequence). Trimming left V 4 bases short and J 7 bases short, with 13 bases between. This CDR3 has 14 residues. In DNA form, the CDR3 reads TGTGCCAGCAGCTACAGACAGTTTTCTGAAAAACTGTTTTTT. It specifies CASSYRQFSEKLFF.

V usage is TRBV28 and J usage is TRBJ1-1; D not resolved. The CDR3 loop spans 13 amino acids. The germline V and J ends were trimmed by 6 bases and 1 base, with 9 bases remaining between them. The germline CDR1 and CDR2 sequences are MDHEN and SYDVKM. The CDR3 loop is CASRLDQNTEAFF. The CDR3 nucleotides read TGTGCCAGCAGATTGGACCAGAACACTGAAGCTTTCTTT.

The chain recombines TRBV3-1 (or the pseudogene TRBV3-2) with TRBJ1-4, with a possible D match to TRBD1 (6 bases). CDR1 and CDR2 from the germline V gene are LGHDT and YNNKEL (reference sequence). The ends were cut back, 4 bases at V and 3 bases at J, with 6 bases in the middle. CDR3 length: 13 amino acids. CDR3 DNA sequence: TGTGCCAGCAGCCGACAGGCTAATGAAAAACTGTTTTTT. Its translation is CASSRQANEKLFF.

This chain connects TRBV6-5 to TRBJ2-2; unclear D gene. Looked up from germline, CDR1 is MNHEY and CDR2 is SVGAGI. Trimming pared 0 bases from V and 0 bases from J, leaving 5 bases between. This CDR3 region has 15 residues. DNA for the CDR3: TGTGCCAGCAGTTACTCGGCAGCGAACACCGGGGAGCTGTTTTTT. This codes for CASSYSAANTGELFF.

In this sample, this clone turned up once. The chain joins TRBV2 to TRBJ1-1; D uncertain. CDR1 and CDR2 (germline): SNHLY, FYNNEI. Trimming removed 1 base at V and 5 bases at J, with 2 bases between. The CDR3 runs 11 residues. Here the CDR3 reads CASSEVTEAFF. As DNA, the CDR3 is TGTGCCAGCAGTGAAGTAACTGAAGCTTTCTTT.

The gene calls are TRBV19 and TRBJ1-1, with a possible D match to TRBD1 (6 bases). The CDR3 covers 15 residues. CDR1 LNHDA and CDR2 SQIVND come from the germline V gene (reference sequence). Trimming took off 3 bases at V and 2 bases at J, with 13 bases between the two ends. CDR3 sequence reads: CASSMFRGGNTEAFF. The CDR3 coding sequence is TGTGCCAGTAGTATGTTCAGGGGCGGTAACACTGAAGCTTTCTTT.

This clone was picked up one time. The rearrangement uses TRBV7-9 and TRBJ2-7; D remains ambiguous. The CDR3 extends over 12 amino acids. Germline CDR1 is SEHNR and CDR2 is FQNEAQ (reference sequence). Trimming removed 5 bases at V and 3 bases at J, with 8 bases between. Written as DNA, the CDR3 is TGTGCCAGCAGCGAACGGAACTACGAGCAGTACTTC. This translates into CASSERNYEQYF.

The chain links TRBV5-1 to TRBJ2-5; TRBD1 aligns across 8 bases. Germline CDR1 and CDR2: SGHRS and YFSETQ. With 1 base clipped from V and 4 bases from J, the junction kept 9 bases outside the gene matches. CDR3 length: 16 amino acids. CDR3 amino acids: CASSLSGQGRRETQYF. The CDR3 DNA is TGCGCCAGCAGCTTGTCCGGACAGGGCAGAAGAGAGACCCAGTACTTC.

This clone was seen a single time. This chain joins TRBV19 and TRBJ1-1, with 7 nucleotides matching TRBD1. From germline, CDR1 is LNHDA and CDR2 SQIVND (reference sequence). The CDR3 totals 14 residues. With 7 bases clipped from V and 0 bases from J, the junction kept 5 bases outside the gene matches. CDR3 sequence: CASKGGQMNTEAFF. DNA of the CDR3: TGTGCCAGTAAGGGGGGACAGATGAACACTGAAGCTTTCTTT.

CDR3 residues: CASRIGQGYDTGELFF. CDR3 coding DNA: TGTGCCAGCAGAATCGGACAGGGCTATGACACCGGGGAGCTGTTTTTT. The V call is TRBV28, the J call TRBJ2-2, with 8 bases aligning to TRBD1. V gave up 6 bases and J gave up 3 bases; unmatched junction bases: 9. In germline, CDR1 is MDHEN, CDR2 SYDVKM. There are 16 residues in the CDR3.

CDR3 DNA sequence: TGTGCCAGCAGAGGCCACGGGCTAACTAATGAAAAACTGTTTTTT. Residues: CASRGHGLTNEKLFF. The gene calls are TRBV28 and TRBJ1-4; D remains ambiguous. Germline V CDR1 and CDR2: MDHEN, SYDVKM. This CDR3 is built from 15 residues. The germline V and J ends were trimmed by 6 bases and 1 base, with 12 bases remaining between them.

The genes are TRBV28 and TRBJ2-1; 9 bases map to TRBD2. Trimming at V came to 11 bases and at J to 4 bases, leaving 12 bases not matched to a gene. The CDR3 has 15 residues. CDR1 and CDR2 (germline): MDHEN, SYDVKM. The CDR3 here is CACNSGSLTYNEQFF. The CDR3 coding sequence is TGTGCCTGTAATAGCGGGAGCCTAACTTACAATGAGCAGTTCTTC.

The CDR3: CASSQGVGMNTEAFF. The CDR3 DNA is TGTGCCAGCAGCCAAGGGGTGGGGATGAACACTGAAGCTTTCTTT. V usage is TRBV3-1 (or the pseudogene TRBV3-2) and J usage is TRBJ1-1, with D uncertain. V lost 1 base to trimming and J lost 0 bases, with 9 bases between them. This CDR3 has 15 amino acids. Per the germline V gene, CDR1 is LGHDT and CDR2 is YNNKEL (reference sequence).

In this sample, this clone turned up a few times. The chain recombines TRBV27 with TRBJ2-1, with TRBD1 matching over 9 bases. The CDR3 is made up of 17 amino acids. Germline V gives CDR1 MNHEY, CDR2 SMNVEV (reference sequence). V was clipped by 3 bases and J by 8 bases; unmatched bases: 14. DNA for the CDR3: TGTGCCAGCAGTTTGTTCCCGACAGGGGGGGTCCTCGATGAGCAGTTCTTC. Protein sequence: CASSLFPTGGVLDEQFF.

This chain's CDR3 is CASSPSVDQWGNTIYF. In DNA form, the CDR3 reads TGCGCCAGCAGCCCCAGTGTGGATCAATGGGGAAACACCATATATTTT. This chain connects TRBV4-1 to TRBJ1-3; D not certain. V was cut by 4 bases and J by 4 bases, with 17 bases left in between. Germline V gene data show CDR1 as MGHRA and CDR2 as YSYEKL. CDR3 length: 16 residues.

V is TRBV2 and J is TRBJ2-5; the match to TRBD1 covers 8 bases. The junction had 4 bases not matched to a gene; V was cut back by 4 bases and J by 3 bases. The germline gives CDR1 SNHLY, CDR2 FYNNEI. CDR3 length equals 14 residues. CDR3 protein: CASSAMTGEETQYF. The CDR3 DNA follows: TGTGCCAGCAGTGCCATGACAGGGGAAGAGACCCAGTACTTC.

The chain is built from TRBV5-3 and TRBJ2-3; D ambiguous. TRBV5-3 is sorted into the ORF group, with uncertain function. There are 12 residues in the CDR3. The ends were cut back, 5 bases at V and 14 bases at J, with 18 bases in the middle. The DNA for the CDR3 is TGTGCCAGAAGAGTAGCCGTCTCAGTTAGGTATTTT. Its protein is CARRVAVSVRYF.

The chain is built from TRBV4-1 and TRBJ2-3, with a tentative D call TRBD2 (5 bases). Trimming removed 0 bases from V and 5 bases from J, with 15 bases in between. Per germline, CDR1 MGHRA and CDR2 YSYEKL. The CDR3 is 16 residues long. The CDR3 spells CASSQDRSGGRDTQYF. CDR3 in DNA: TGCGCCAGCAGCCAAGATCGATCTGGAGGCAGAGATACGCAGTATTTT.